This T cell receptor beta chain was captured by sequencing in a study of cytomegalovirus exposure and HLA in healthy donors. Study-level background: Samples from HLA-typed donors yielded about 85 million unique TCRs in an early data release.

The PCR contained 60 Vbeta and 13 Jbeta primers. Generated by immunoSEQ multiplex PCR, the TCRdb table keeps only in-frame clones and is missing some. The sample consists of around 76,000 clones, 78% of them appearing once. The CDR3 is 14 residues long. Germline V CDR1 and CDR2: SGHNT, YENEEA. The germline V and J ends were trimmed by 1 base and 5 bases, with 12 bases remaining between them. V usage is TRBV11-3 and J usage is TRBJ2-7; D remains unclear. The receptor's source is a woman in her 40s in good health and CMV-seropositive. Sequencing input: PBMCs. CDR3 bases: TGTGCCAGCAGCTTAGGAGGCCCACTGGACGAGCAGTACTTC. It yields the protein CASSLGGPLDEQYF.